The entry below gives a single T cell receptor beta chain sequence along with its context. What it recognizes is unknown. V was pared by 0 bases and J by 10 bases, with 8 bases of the junction left unmatched. Germline loops: CDR1 SGHTS, CDR2 YDEGEE. CDR3 length: 15 amino acids. These data come from a study of cytomegalovirus exposure and HLA in healthy donors. Study outcomes and limitations: The productive fraction for most TCR beta V segments was about 87% or about 30% in an earlier analysis. Highly shared sequence variants in one cluster were likely a sequencing artifact. Reports indicate that TCR beta sequences accurately predicted the HLA-A and HLA-B alleles of most subjects.

The PCR made use of 60 Vbeta and 13 Jbeta primers. The table came from immunoSEQ multiplex PCR; TCRdb's copy has only in-frame clones and leaves some out. This sample has about 190,000 clones; 60% to 80% occur once, and the top ten carry 2.5% to 4%. Sequencing was performed on PBMCs. V and J are TRBV5-8 and TRBJ2-1; TRBD2 matches at 9 bases. The TCR comes from a woman aged 25 to 39 in good health and CMV-seropositive. CDR3 sequence (DNA): TGTGCCAGCAGCTTGGCCTTGCGGGAGGGCCGCGAGCAGTTCTTC. Translated, it gives CASSLALREGREQFF. Combining the CDR3 with reference TRBV5-8 and TRBJ2-1 gives the whole variable domain EAGVTQSPTHLIKTRGQQATLRCSPISGHTSVYWYQQALGLGLQFLLWYDEGEERNRGNFPPRFSGRQFPNYSSELNVNALELEDSALYLCASSLALREGREQFFGPGTRLTVL.